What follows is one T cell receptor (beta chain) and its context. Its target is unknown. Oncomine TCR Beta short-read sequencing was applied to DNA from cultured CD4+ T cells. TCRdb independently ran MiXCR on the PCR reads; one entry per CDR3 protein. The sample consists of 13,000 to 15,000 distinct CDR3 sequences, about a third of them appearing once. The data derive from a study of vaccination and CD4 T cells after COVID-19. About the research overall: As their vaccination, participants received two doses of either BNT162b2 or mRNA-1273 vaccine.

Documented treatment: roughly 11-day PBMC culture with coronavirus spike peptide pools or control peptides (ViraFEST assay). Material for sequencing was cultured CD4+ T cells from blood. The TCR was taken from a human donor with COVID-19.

CDR3 sequence reads: CASSQIHGAAGDNEQFF. The CDR3, as DNA: TGTGCCAGCAGTCAAATACACGGGGCAGCGGGGGACAATGAGCAGTTCTTC. This sequence joins TRBV6-1 and TRBJ2-1, with TRBD2 matching 8 bases. CDR1 and CDR2 (germline): MNHNS, SASEGT. This CDR3 is 17 amino acids long. V lost 5 bases, J lost 5 bases, and 14 bases stayed unmatched.